The 19 T cell receptor beta chains given below trace back to one sample, sequenced in a study of cytomegalovirus exposure and HLA in healthy donors. It was with 60 Vbeta and 13 Jbeta primers that the PCR ran. Data came from immunoSEQ multiplex PCR; TCRdb stores just in-frame clones and leaves some out. The sample has around 150,000 clones; 60% to 80% are singletons. Source material: PBMCs. Receptor source: a man between 18 and 29 years old in good health and CMV-seropositive.

The genes are TRBV7-3 and TRBJ2-3; 9 bases are a match to TRBD1. V trimming: 5 bases; J trimming: 1 base; junction bases outside the gene matches: 10. The CDR3 loop spans 17 amino acids. CDR1 is SGHTA, CDR2 FQGTGA, per germline. CDR3 sequence (DNA): TGTGCCAGCAGCCCGGTAGGGACAGGGACCGGCACAGATACGCAGTATTTT. Translating it yields CASSPVGTGTGTDTQYF.

J is TRBJ2-1 and V is TRBV6-4; 12 positions match TRBD2. This CDR3 has 14 amino acids. The V gene's germline CDR1 is MRHNA and CDR2 SNTAGT. Germline trimming cut 2 bases from V and 7 bases from J; bases unmatched to any gene: 0. CDR3 in DNA: TGTGCCAGCAGTGACGGGACTAGCGGGAATGAGCAGTTCTTC. Amino acid sequence: CASSDGTSGNEQFF.

This chain joins TRBV6-5 and TRBJ1-1; TRBD1 agrees at 7 bases. The CDR3 has 12 amino acids. The junction had 4 bases not matched to a gene; V was cut back by 0 bases and J by 12 bases. Germline V gene data show CDR1 as MNHEY and CDR2 as SVGAGI. The CDR3 DNA sequence: TGTGCCAGCAGTTACTCGACAGGGAGGCCTTTCTTT. As protein: CASSYSTGRPFF.

This clone appeared a single time. The chain joins TRBV7-6 to TRBJ2-5, with D perhaps matching TRBD2 (8 bases). The germline gives CDR1 SGHVS, CDR2 FNYEAQ. With 4 bases removed from V and 2 bases from J, the gap between germline ends came to 14 bases. This CDR3 spans 15 amino acids. CDR3 sequence (DNA): TGTGCCAGCAGCTCACGGGGGGGACAGCAAGAGACCCAGTACTTC. It yields the protein CASSSRGGQQETQYF.

This chain connects TRBV7-2 to TRBJ2-3; D uncertain. V was trimmed by 5 bases and J by 2 bases, leaving 11 bases between them. The CDR3 is made up of 14 amino acids. Germline-derived CDR1 and CDR2 are SGHTA and FQGNSA. This CDR3 is CASSASAHTDTQYF. The CDR3 nucleotides read TGTGCCAGCAGCGCCAGCGCCCACACAGATACGCAGTATTTT. Full variable domain (missing parts from reference TRBV7-2 and TRBJ2-3): GAGVSQSPSNKVTEKGKDVELRCDPISGHTALYWYRQSLGQGLEFLIYFQGNSAPDKSGLPSDRFSAERTGGSVSTLTIQRTQQEDSAVYLCASSASAHTDTQYFGPGTRLTVL.

J is TRBJ1-5 and V is TRBV19; 12 bases are shared with TRBD1. The junction had 5 bases not matched to a gene; V was cut back by 8 bases and J by 6 bases. The CDR3 totals 14 residues. Germline values: CDR1 LNHDA, CDR2 SQIVND (reference sequence). CDR3 protein: CASSGTGGFQPQHF. CDR3 DNA sequence: TGTGCCAGTTCCGGGACAGGGGGCTTTCAGCCCCAGCATTTT.

This clone was detected a few times. CDR3 sequence: CASSPQTANTEAFF. Here the CDR3 DNA reads TGCGCCAGCAGCCCTCAAACAGCGAACACTGAAGCTTTCTTT. The V call is TRBV5-1, the J call TRBJ1-1; D is unclear. V lost 4 bases and J 1 base, leaving 11 bases between the germline ends. The CDR3 is 14 residues long. Germline V gene data show CDR1 as SGHRS and CDR2 as YFSETQ. The full variable domain, its missing parts supplied by reference TRBV5-1 and TRBJ1-1, is KAGVTQTPRYLIKTRGQQVTLSCSPISGHRSVSWYQQTPGQGLQFLFEYFSETQRNKGNFPGRFSGRQFSNSRSEMNVSTLELGDSALYLCASSPQTANTEAFFGQGTRLTVV.

The sample holds one count of this clone. This sequence joins TRBV6-1 and TRBJ2-7, with a weak D call TRBD2 (5 bases). Germline V gene sequence: CDR1 MNHNS, CDR2 SASEGT. Trimming cost V 4 bases and J 2 bases, with 24 bases left between them. The CDR3 sequence is 18 residues long. Written as DNA, the CDR3 is TGTGCCAGCAGTGCCCTTGTGAGTCCGGGGATGAGGGCCTACGAGCAGTACGTC. Its protein product is CASSALVSPGMRAYEQYV.

The chain recombines TRBV5-1 with TRBJ2-3, with 11 bases lining up with TRBD1. This CDR3 has 16 residues. With V trimmed by 2 bases and J by 3 bases, 5 bases remained unmatched. Germline CDR1 reads SGHRS; CDR2 reads YFSETQ. For the CDR3, the DNA is TGCGCCAGCAGCTTTTCAGGACAGGGGGCAACAGATACGCAGTATTTT. It is translated as CASSFSGQGATDTQYF.

The chain carries TRBV6-5 and TRBJ1-2; possible D gene TRBD1, 6 bases. V was cut by 2 bases and J by 8 bases, with 18 bases left in between. The CDR3 extends over 15 amino acids. Germline V gene data show CDR1 as MNHEY and CDR2 as SVGAGI. This chain's CDR3 is CASSYQGQKPGGYTF. The CDR3 DNA reads as TGTGCCAGCAGTTACCAGGGACAAAAACCTGGCGGCTACACCTTC.

V is TRBV25-1 and J is TRBJ1-2; 7 bases map to TRBD1. Trimming removed 3 bases from V and 4 bases from J; junction bases left unmatched: 5. CDR3 size: 14 residues. The germline CDR1 and CDR2 sequences are MGHDK and SYGVNS. CDR3 residues: CASSDPGQLYGYTF. CDR3 in DNA: TGTGCCAGCAGTGACCCGGGACAGCTCTATGGCTACACCTTC.

The gene calls are TRBV10-3 and TRBJ1-2, with 10 bases identical to TRBD1. V lost 4 bases and J lost 3; bases outside the gene matches: 11. This CDR3 has 17 amino acids. The germline V gene encodes CDR1 ENHRY and CDR2 SYGVKD. This chain's CDR3 is CAISVGDRGEFDYGYTF. Written as DNA, the CDR3 is TGTGCCATCAGTGTGGGGGACAGGGGCGAGTTCGACTATGGCTACACCTTC.

The chain is built from TRBV30 and TRBJ1-3; no clear D gene. Trimming cost V 6 bases and J 0 bases, with 12 bases left between them. The V gene's germline CDR1 is GTSNPN and CDR2 SVGIG (reference sequence). The CDR3 consists of 14 residues. CDR3 protein: CACPIGGSGNTIYF. In DNA, the CDR3 is TGTGCCTGCCCCATAGGAGGCTCTGGAAACACCATATATTTT.

The chain is built from TRBV7-2 and TRBJ2-2, with TRBD2 as a possible D gene (6 bases). CDR3 length equals 15 residues. CDR1 is SGHTA, CDR2 FQGNSA, per germline. V was clipped by 8 bases and J by 7 bases, with 20 bases between them. CDR3 residues: CASSRISFGGGELFF. The CDR3 DNA follows: TGTGCCAGCTCCCGAATTTCCTTCGGGGGCGGGGAGCTGTTTTTT.

This chain uses TRBV27 with TRBJ2-3; the D gene is possibly TRBD2 (5 bases). The germline V gene encodes CDR1 MNHEY and CDR2 SMNVEV (reference sequence). This CDR3 is 13 amino acids long. V lost 10 bases, J lost 0 bases, and 11 bases lay in between. The CDR3 DNA is TGTGCCACAGCGGACTCTAGCACAGATACGCAGTATTTT. Amino acids: CATADSSTDTQYF.

The chain employs TRBV4-2 and TRBJ2-2; 8 bases are a match to TRBD2. This CDR3 is built from 15 residues. The J segment lost 6 bases and the V segment lost 0 bases, leaving 3 bases of the junction unmatched. Germline CDR1 LGHNA, CDR2 YNFKEQ. Written as DNA, the CDR3 is TGTGCCAGCAGCCAAGAGACGGGGGGGGCCGGGGAGCTGTTTTTT. Amino acids: CASSQETGGAGELFF.

V and J are TRBV27 and TRBJ1-1; the D is unclear. From germline, CDR1 is MNHEY and CDR2 SMNVEV (reference sequence). This CDR3 region has 13 residues. V was trimmed by 8 bases and J by 7 bases, leaving 17 bases between them. CDR3 protein: CASGKLGGYEAFF. CDR3 DNA sequence: TGTGCCAGCGGAAAGCTCGGAGGATATGAAGCTTTCTTT.

The chain employs TRBV7-9 and TRBJ1-2, with 7 positions matching TRBD1. V dropped 2 bases and J dropped 8; count of bases not matched to a gene: 2. CDR3 length: 12 amino acids. The germline V gene has CDR1 SEHNR and CDR2 FQNEAQ (reference sequence). The CDR3 region is CASSLPQGGYTF. The CDR3, as DNA: TGTGCCAGCAGCTTACCACAGGGGGGCTACACCTTC.

The chain joins TRBV18 to TRBJ1-3; D ambiguous. With 3 bases removed from V and 8 bases from J, the gap between germline ends came to 11 bases. CDR1 KGHSH and CDR2 LQKENI come from the germline V gene. The CDR3 length is 13 residues. CDR3 coding DNA: TGTGCCAGCTCACCTACCGTCGGAGACACCATATATTTT. As protein: CASSPTVGDTIYF.